This T cell receptor beta chain was recovered during a study of T-cell memory formation after mild COVID-19. Study-wide background: TCR clusters were largely donor specific. General study points: The study found balanced CD4/CD8 in clones contracting day 15 to 85 and a CD4+ lean in later expanders. Of the contracting clones, CD4+ ones lay mainly in CM and EM, and CD8+ ones in EMRA.

Between the trimmed V and J ends, which lost 3 bases and 3 bases, there was a span of 10 bases. CDR1 is SEHNR, CDR2 FQNEAQ, per germline (reference sequence). The CDR3 consists of 14 residues. TCRdb reprocessed the 5' RACE reads via MiXCR and lists one record per CDR3 protein. The sample yields about 110,000 distinct CDR3 sequences, 15% to 20% seen once. Concerning this clonotype: Its antigen is as yet unknown.

The sequencing sample was made of PBMCs or a T cell subset sorted from them (not recorded which). J is TRBJ2-3 and V is TRBV7-9; D not certain. The sequence derives from a man between 18 and 35 years old who had mild COVID-19 (a few samples of this study predate the infection). Cell type and time point are not known. The CDR3 protein is CASSLGQPTDTQYF. The CDR3 DNA sequence: TGTGCCAGCAGCTTGGGCCAGCCGACAGATACGCAGTATTTT.